The 8 T cell receptor beta chains in this list originate from one sample, sequenced in a study of shared clonotypes between healthy human individuals. Here immunoSEQ multiplex PCR was the method, and the copy in TCRdb shows in-frame clones only, minus some. The sample carries about 2.4 million clones, roughly nine tenths recorded once. Specimen: naive CD4+ T cells sorted from blood. Subset of the sample: CD45RA+ positively selected. These receptors all stem from a man younger than 35 in good health.

V usage is TRBV27 and J usage is TRBJ2-3; 10 nucleotides agree with TRBD2. CDR1 is MNHEY, CDR2 SMNVEV, per germline (reference sequence). The CDR3 extends over 15 amino acids. With 7 bases clipped from V and 2 bases from J, the junction kept 6 bases outside the gene matches. CDR3 DNA sequence: TGTGCCAGCACTAGCGGGGGCCGACTCACAGATACGCAGTATTTT. Its translation: CASTSGGRLTDTQYF.

The rearrangement links TRBV11-2 to TRBJ2-5, with a weak D call TRBD2 (6 bases). This CDR3 contains 14 residues. Trimming removed 2 bases at V and 4 bases at J, with 11 bases between. CDR1 is SGHAT, CDR2 FQNNGV, per germline. CDR3 DNA sequence: TGTGCCAGCAGCTTAACGGGAGTCGCAGAGACCCAGTACTTC. Translated, it gives CASSLTGVAETQYF.

The genes are TRBV5-6 and TRBJ2-3; D could derive from TRBD1 or TRBD2 (6 bases each). This CDR3 is built from 17 residues. Trimming pared 3 bases from V and 4 bases from J, leaving 21 bases between. The germline V gene encodes CDR1 SGHDT and CDR2 YYEEEE. CDR3 amino acids: CASSSRGGWRESDTQYF. The CDR3 DNA reads as TGTGCCAGCAGCTCCCGAGGGGGGTGGAGGGAGTCAGATACGCAGTATTTT.

The rearrangement joins TRBV2 to TRBJ2-3; no firm D call. V dropped 2 bases and J dropped 4 bases, with 19 bases sitting between them. The CDR3 is made up of 17 amino acids. CDR1 SNHLY and CDR2 FYNNEI come from the germline V gene. The CDR3 is CASSESPLPPAADTQYF. As DNA, the CDR3 is TGTGCCAGCAGTGAAAGCCCTCTTCCCCCGGCGGCAGATACGCAGTATTTT.

In DNA form, the CDR3 reads TGTGCCAGCAGCTTAACACTAGACAGGGGCTGGAACACCGGGGAGCTGTTTTTT. The encoded protein is CASSLTLDRGWNTGELFF. The chain employs TRBV11-2 and TRBJ2-2; 8 bases are shared with TRBD1. CDR1 is SGHAT, CDR2 FQNNGV, per germline. This CDR3 comprises 18 residues. V was clipped by 2 bases and J by 1 base; unmatched bases: 9.

The chain carries TRBV14 and TRBJ2-1; D is unresolved. Trimming took 0 bases from V and 6 from J, leaving 6 bases between them. This CDR3 has 13 amino acids. Germline loops: CDR1 SGHDN, CDR2 FVKESK. CDR3 loop: CASSQEFSNEQFF. As DNA, the CDR3 is TGTGCCAGCAGCCAAGAGTTTAGCAATGAGCAGTTCTTC.

The chain recombines TRBV4-1 with TRBJ1-6, with D perhaps matching TRBD1 (5 bases). The CDR3 is 15 residues long. Between the trimmed V and J ends, which lost 4 bases and 9 bases, there was a span of 16 bases. Germline V gives CDR1 MGHRA, CDR2 YSYEKL. CDR3 DNA: TGCGCCAGCAGCCGAATTGGAGGGGTGGGTTCACCCCTCCACTTT. As protein: CASSRIGGVGSPLHF.

This clone was seen just once. This chain links TRBV19 with TRBJ2-4; D is undetermined. This CDR3 has 15 amino acids. Germline lookup yields CDR1 LNHDA and CDR2 SQIVND (reference sequence). Trimming left V 4 bases short and J 0 bases short, with 10 bases between. The CDR3 sequence: CASSKQQLAKNIQYF. The CDR3 region has the DNA TGTGCCAGTAGTAAGCAGCAGTTAGCCAAAAACATTCAGTACTTC.